This T cell receptor beta chain is from a study of vaccination and CD4 T cells after COVID-19. Study-wide background: SARS-CoV-2, HCoV-NL63, HCoV-OC43 and HCoV-229E supplied the overlapping spike peptides used to stimulate cells. Notes on the study in general: Relatively few convalescent patients and no early post-infection timepoints were analyzed.

The Oncomine TCR Beta short-read assay generated sequence data from the DNA of cultured CD4+ T cells. TCRdb redid the calling of the PCR reads with MiXCR, one entry per CDR3 protein. Here the sample spans about 5,000 distinct CDR3 sequences, 46% being singletons. With regard to this clonotype: Its antigen remains unidentified.

J gave up 4 bases and V 7 bases, and 6 bases lay outside the gene matches. CDR1 and CDR2 from the germline V gene are LNHDA and SQIVND (reference sequence). The CDR3 has 13 residues. Treatment specified: approximately 9-day PBMC culture with coronavirus spike peptide pools or control peptides (ViraFEST assay). The specimen was CD4+ T cells from blood, cultured in vitro. The V gene is TRBV19, the J gene TRBJ1-2, with 7 bases aligning to TRBD1. The receptor comes from a human donor who had recovered from COVID-19. This CDR3 is CASNRGGGYGYTF. The CDR3 DNA follows: TGTGCCAGTAACAGGGGAGGAGGCTATGGCTACACCTTC. The full variable domain, completed using reference TRBV19 and TRBJ1-2, is DGGITQSPKYLFRKEGQNVTLSCEQNLNHDAMYWYRQDPGQGLRLIYYSQIVNDFQKGDIAEGYSVSREKKESFPLTVTSAQKNPTAFYLCASNRGGGYGYTFGSGTRLTVV.